The 27 T cell receptor beta chains below come from one sample, sequenced in a study of regulatory dendritic cells for organ transplantation. Measured with immunoSEQ multiplex PCR; TCRdb has only the in-frame clones, and not every one. The sample lists 25,000 to 30,000 clones, more than 65% occurring once. Source material: naive CD8+ T cells from blood. The subset denotes: CD45RA+ naive T cells. The source is a human donor in good health.

This clone was observed once. The gene calls are TRBV18 and TRBJ2-2; 9 bases are shared with TRBD1. V lost 1 base, J lost 5 bases, and 5 bases stayed unmatched. This CDR3 spans 16 amino acids. Germline V gene lookup returns CDR1 KGHSH and CDR2 LQKENI. The CDR3 DNA sequence: TGTGCCAGCTCACCACGTCCCGGGACAGGGACCGGGGAGCTGTTTTTT. It specifies CASSPRPGTGTGELFF.

This rearrangement joins TRBV7-8 to TRBJ1-2; 7 bases agree with TRBD1. Germline CDR1 SGHVS, CDR2 FQNEAQ. Trimming removed 5 bases from V and 3 bases from J; junction bases left unmatched: 6. The CDR3 extends over 14 amino acids. CDR3 sequence: CASSPTGAYYGYTF. The CDR3 bases are TGTGCCAGCAGCCCAACAGGGGCCTACTATGGCTACACCTTC.

This clone was recorded a few times. This rearrangement joins TRBV7-6 to TRBJ2-7; 7 bases agree with TRBD1. J lost 5 bases, V lost 5 bases, and 9 bases had no gene match. CDR1 is SGHVS and CDR2 is FNYEAQ in the germline V gene. CDR3 length: 14 amino acids. The CDR3 loop is CASSHTGVADEQYF. The DNA for the CDR3 is TGTGCCAGCAGCCATACAGGGGTCGCGGACGAGCAGTACTTC.

On this clone: An end of the junction does not agree with germline; a read error may underlie this. The V gene is TRBV7-2, the J gene TRBJ2-5; the match to TRBD2 covers 11 bases. Per germline, CDR1 SGHTA and CDR2 FQGNSA. CDR3 length: 14 residues. CDR3 DNA: TGTGCCAGCAGCCTAGCGGGGGGCCAAGAGACCCAGTACTTC. Translating gives CASSLAGGQETQYF.

This chain uses TRBV4-1 with TRBJ2-5; TRBD2 might be the D (6 bases). From germline, CDR1 is MGHRA and CDR2 YSYEKL. The V end lost 3 bases, the J end lost 2 bases, and 7 bases lay between the germline ends. There are 13 residues in the CDR3. The CDR3 loop is CASSQTRQETQYF. CDR3 bases: TGCGCCAGCAGCCAGACTAGGCAAGAGACCCAGTACTTC.

This clone was recorded a few times. The chain uses TRBV19 and TRBJ2-7; tentatively, D is TRBD2 (5 bases). The CDR3 totals 14 residues. CDR1 LNHDA and CDR2 SQIVND come from the germline V gene (reference sequence). V was trimmed by 2 bases and J by 0 bases, leaving 8 bases between them. The CDR3 DNA sequence: TGTGCCAGTAGTATAACCGGGGACTCCTACGAGCAGTACTTC. It specifies CASSITGDSYEQYF.

This chain joins TRBV5-5 and TRBJ2-7, with 8 positions matching TRBD1. The germline gives CDR1 SGHKS, CDR2 YYEKEE (reference sequence). V gave up 3 bases and J gave up 3 bases; unmatched junction bases: 5. CDR3 length: 14 residues. CDR3 sequence (DNA): TGTGCCAGCAGCTCGACAGGGGCAGGCTACGAGCAGTACTTC. Translating it yields CASSSTGAGYEQYF.

The chain carries TRBV4-1 and TRBJ1-1; 7 nucleotides agree with TRBD1. The germline gives CDR1 MGHRA, CDR2 YSYEKL. J was trimmed by 2 bases and V by 2 bases; bases with no gene match: 5. The CDR3 runs 15 residues. CDR3 nucleotide sequence: TGCGCCAGCAGCCAATACACAGGGGTTAACACTGAAGCTTTCTTT. Translation gives CASSQYTGVNTEAFF.

The J gene is TRBJ1-1, the V gene TRBV11-2, with TRBD1 as a possible D gene (6 bases). The CDR3 extends over 16 amino acids. V was clipped by 3 bases and J by 0 bases, with 14 bases between them. The germline CDR1 and CDR2 sequences are SGHAT and FQNNGV. CDR3 sequence: CASSFPQGVMNTEAFF. CDR3 nucleotide sequence: TGTGCCAGCAGCTTTCCACAGGGCGTCATGAACACTGAAGCTTTCTTT.

The V gene is TRBV27, the J gene TRBJ2-3; TRBD2 agrees at 10 bases. Trimming cost V 3 bases and J 5 bases; bases outside gene matches: 5. The CDR3 covers 15 residues. CDR1 MNHEY and CDR2 SMNVEV come from the germline V gene (reference sequence). CDR3 in DNA: TGTGCCAGCAGTTTCAGCGGGGGGGCGGGAGATACGCAGTATTTT. It is translated as CASSFSGGAGDTQYF.

The rearrangement uses TRBV27 and TRBJ2-3; 9 nucleotides align to TRBD2. In germline, CDR1 is MNHEY, CDR2 SMNVEV (reference sequence). The V and J ends lost 2 bases and 3 bases, in that order; junction bases with no gene match: 3. The CDR3 has 15 residues. The CDR3 sequence: CASSLAGGSTDTQYF. DNA for the CDR3: TGTGCCAGCAGTTTAGCGGGGGGGAGTACAGATACGCAGTATTTT.

The chain is built from TRBV25-1 and TRBJ2-2, with D tentatively TRBD2 (7 bases). Germline CDR1 and CDR2: MGHDK and SYGVNS. Deletions cut 4 bases from V and 2 bases from J, with 8 bases between. The CDR3 is 14 residues long. In DNA, the CDR3 is TGTGCCAGCAGTGCGGGGGGCAACACCGGGGAGCTGTTTTTT. Amino acids: CASSAGGNTGELFF.

This chain joins TRBV29-1 and TRBJ2-1; 7 bases are shared with TRBD1. The CDR3 has 15 residues. The trim removed 2 bases at V and 4 bases at J, leaving 8 bases unmatched. Germline V CDR1 and CDR2: SQVTM, ANQGSEA. The CDR3 here is CSVEWDSPPYNEQFF. DNA for the CDR3: TGCAGCGTTGAATGGGACAGCCCCCCATACAATGAGCAGTTCTTC.

This clone is a singleton in its sample. This chain links TRBV6-5 with TRBJ1-2, with D perhaps matching TRBD1 (5 bases). This CDR3 has 14 amino acids. The V end lost 0 bases, the J end lost 6 bases, and 11 bases lay between the germline ends. The germline gives CDR1 MNHEY, CDR2 SVGAGI. CDR3 sequence (DNA): TGTGCCAGCAGTTACTCCCAGGGCCGTGATGGCTACACCTTC. Protein sequence: CASSYSQGRDGYTF.

This rearrangement joins TRBV19 to TRBJ1-2, with D perhaps matching TRBD1 (6 bases). V was cut by 0 bases and J by 2 bases, with 10 bases left in between. The length of the CDR3 is 15 residues. Germline CDR1 and CDR2: LNHDA and SQIVND (reference sequence). Here the CDR3 DNA reads TGTGCCAGTAGTATAGACGGGCAGGGGAACTATGGCTACACCTTC. Translated: CASSIDGQGNYGYTF. Combining the CDR3 with reference TRBV19 and TRBJ1-2 gives the whole variable domain DGGITQSPKYLFRKEGQNVTLSCEQNLNHDAMYWYRQDPGQGLRLIYYSQIVNDFQKGDIAEGYSVSREKKESFPLTVTSAQKNPTAFYLCASSIDGQGNYGYTFGSGTRLTVV.

This sequence joins TRBV9 and TRBJ1-2, with D unresolved. V lost 0 bases and J 2 bases, leaving 8 bases between the germline ends. The germline V gene encodes CDR1 SGDLS and CDR2 YYNGEE. The CDR3 sequence is 14 residues long. The CDR3 nucleotides are TGTGCCAGCAGCGTAGGCGAGGGAAACTATGGCTACACCTTC. It encodes CASSVGEGNYGYTF.

V usage is TRBV2 and J usage is TRBJ2-7, with TRBD1 matching over 10 bases. This CDR3 region has 15 residues. Per germline, CDR1 SNHLY and CDR2 FYNNEI. Trimming took 6 bases from V and 4 from J; bases not matched to a gene: 9. For the CDR3, the DNA is TGTGCCAGCAGAGGTGGGACAGGGGATAAGTACGAGCAGTACTTC. Translated: CASRGGTGDKYEQYF.

The V gene is TRBV2, the J gene TRBJ2-5, with D possibly TRBD1 on 6 matching bases. In germline, CDR1 is SNHLY, CDR2 FYNNEI. The V and J ends lost 10 bases and 3 bases respectively, with 12 bases between them. The CDR3 covers 12 residues. For the CDR3, the DNA is TGTGCCAACCGGGACATGGAAGAGACCCAGTACTTC. It encodes CANRDMEETQYF.

The J gene is TRBJ2-7, the V gene TRBV7-2, with 9 bases that match TRBD1. The CDR3 is 14 amino acids. V lost 3 bases to trimming and J lost 7 bases; unmatched junction nucleotides: 7. Per the germline V gene, CDR1 is SGHTA and CDR2 is FQGNSA. The CDR3 loop is CASSFGTGRREQYF. The DNA of the CDR3 is TGTGCCAGCAGCTTTGGGACAGGGCGGCGGGAGCAGTACTTC.

The gene calls are TRBV13 and TRBJ2-7; D possibly corresponds to TRBD2 (7 bases). This CDR3 is built from 14 residues. V was pared by 5 bases and J by 6 bases, with 17 bases between. From germline, CDR1 is PRHDT and CDR2 FYEKMQ (reference sequence). Here the CDR3 reads CASSPRGGGREQYF. CDR3 nucleotide sequence: TGTGCCAGCAGCCCTCGGGGAGGGGGGCGCGAGCAGTACTTC.

The rearrangement joins TRBV2 to TRBJ2-3; a weak D match, TRBD2 (5 bases). CDR1 and CDR2 from the germline V gene are SNHLY and FYNNEI. This CDR3 spans 14 amino acids. The V gene lost 0 bases and the J gene lost 1 base, with 5 bases spanning the gap. The CDR3 DNA follows: TGTGCCAGCAGTGAAGCGGGAGGCACAGATACGCAGTATTTT. This sequence encodes CASSEAGGTDTQYF.

A few counts support this clone. The chain carries TRBV1 and TRBJ2-1; the DNA was not used to check the table's D call, TRBD2. TRBV1 is marked as a pseudogene. The CDR3 consists of 15 residues. CDR3 in amino acids: CTSSDGTSYYNEQFF. CDR3 in DNA: TGCACCAGCAGCGACGGGACTAGCTATTACAATGAGCAGTTCTTC.

CDR3 coding DNA: TGTGCCAGCAGGGGCGCGGGTAGCAATCAGCCCCAGCATTTT. Its translation: CASRGAGSNQPQHF. The V gene is TRBV6-5, the J gene TRBJ1-5; no firm D call. The V end lost 6 bases, the J end lost 0 bases, and 9 bases lay between the germline ends. Germline V gene lookup returns CDR1 MNHEY and CDR2 SVGAGI. This CDR3 spans 14 amino acids.

This clone is a singleton in its sample. V and J are TRBV5-1 and TRBJ1-1, with D perhaps TRBD1 (5 bases). V dropped 0 bases and J dropped 1 base, with 10 bases sitting between them. CDR1 is SGHRS, CDR2 YFSETQ, per germline. The length of the CDR3 is 15 residues. In DNA, the CDR3 is TGCGCCAGCAGCTTGGGGCCGGGGGGGAACACTGAAGCTTTCTTT. It codes for CASSLGPGGNTEAFF.

The chain is built from TRBV7-6 and TRBJ2-1, with 12 positions matching TRBD2. CDR3 length: 16 amino acids. The germline gives CDR1 SGHVS, CDR2 FNYEAQ. Germline trimming cut 5 bases from V and 5 bases from J; bases unmatched to any gene: 7. The CDR3 nucleotides read TGTGCCAGCAGCCTACTAGCGGGGGGCCATAACAATGAGCAGTTCTTC. Its translation is CASSLLAGGHNNEQFF.

The chain recombines TRBV11-3 with TRBJ2-3; 12 positions agree with TRBD1. There are 20 residues in the CDR3. The V gene end was trimmed by 0 bases and the J gene end by 2 bases; junction bases not matched to a gene: 12. From germline, CDR1 is SGHNT and CDR2 YENEEA. The CDR3 spells CASSLDPRGTGGWTTDTQYF. The DNA of the CDR3 is TGTGCCAGCAGCTTAGACCCACGGGGGACAGGGGGCTGGACCACAGATACGCAGTATTTT.

The genes are TRBV19 and TRBJ2-5; TRBD1 matches at 11 bases. The CDR3 length is 14 residues. Germline trimming cut 3 bases from V and 5 bases from J; bases unmatched to any gene: 2. In germline, CDR1 is LNHDA, CDR2 SQIVND (reference sequence). DNA for the CDR3: TGTGCCAGTAGTATTGGGACAGGGGGTGAGACCCAGTACTTC. This gives the protein CASSIGTGGETQYF.